These 22 T cell receptor beta chains originate from one sample sequenced in a study of blood T cell repertoires in COVID-19 (dated by TCRdb to about 2020). Receptors were amplified or captured by the immunoSEQ multiplex PCR assay. The table was pulled from immuneACCESS by TCRdb, which kept in-frame rearrangements only. Such tables lose some clones; where checked, under half of the loss comes from unresolved V genes, and the rest has no known cause. Present in this sample are about 110,000 clones, over 80% of which were seen just once. The ten largest clones add up to 1.1% of the sample. Sequenced material: peripheral blood. These receptors originate from a human donor in a cohort sampled during active COVID-19.

There are a few counts of this clone. The chain recombines TRBV28 with TRBJ2-7; possibly TRBD1 for D (5 bases). This CDR3 is 13 amino acids long. Germline assignment: CDR1 MDHEN and CDR2 SYDVKM. Trimming removed 5 bases at V and 6 bases at J, with 14 bases between. The CDR3 sequence is CASSPIQAIEQYF. CDR3 DNA sequence: TGTGCCAGCAGTCCCATACAGGCTATCGAGCAGTACTTC.

Note on this clone: This sample also contains other DNA sequences that code for the same CDR3. The rearrangement joins TRBV5-1 to TRBJ1-1; 7 bases align to TRBD1. The V gene's germline CDR1 is SGHRS and CDR2 YFSETQ. The CDR3 has 15 amino acids. The V segment lost 0 bases and the J segment 1 base; nucleotides outside the gene matches: 3. The CDR3 is CASSLDRGANTEAFF. As DNA, the CDR3 is TGCGCCAGCAGCTTGGACAGGGGAGCGAACACTGAAGCTTTCTTT.

The CDR3: CASRDFYGYTF. In nucleotides, the CDR3 is TGTGCCAGCCGGGATTTCTATGGCTACACCTTC. The V gene is TRBV19, the J gene TRBJ1-2; D gene ambiguous. Germline values: CDR1 LNHDA, CDR2 SQIVND (reference sequence). The CDR3 has 11 amino acids. Trimming cost V 9 bases and J 4 bases, with 9 bases left between them.

The chain has TRBV5-4 and TRBJ2-5, with 8 bases matching TRBD2. Germline V lookup: CDR1 SGHNT, CDR2 YYREEE (reference sequence). The CDR3 totals 15 residues. Unmatched junction bases numbered 10, after V lost 4 bases and J lost 5 bases. The CDR3 reads CASSPTGGGLETQYF. CDR3 DNA sequence: TGTGCCAGCAGCCCAACGGGAGGGGGTCTGGAGACCCAGTACTTC. Based on the CDR3 plus reference TRBV5-4 and TRBJ2-5, the full variable domain is ETGVTQSPTHLIKTRGQQVTLRCSSQSGHNTVSWYQQALGQGPQFIFQYYREEENGRGNFPPRFSGLQFPNYSSELNVNALELDDSALYLCASSPTGGGLETQYFGPGTRLLVL.

This clone came up a few times. The chain uses TRBV28 and TRBJ2-4, with D possibly being TRBD1 (5 bases). Per germline, CDR1 MDHEN and CDR2 SYDVKM. The CDR3 sequence is 15 residues long. Trimming pared 1 base from V and 7 bases from J, leaving 14 bases between. The CDR3 region has the DNA TGTGCCAGCAGTTTATCCTCAGGGTGGGCGAACATTCAGTACTTC. As protein: CASSLSSGWANIQYF. Using reference TRBV28 and TRBJ2-4 for the parts outside the CDR3, the full variable domain is DVKVTQSSRYLVKRTGEKVFLECVQDMDHENMFWYRQDPGLGLRLIYFSYDVKMKEKGDIPEGYSVSREKKERFSLILESASTNQTSMYLCASSLSSGWANIQYFGAGTRLSVL.

J is TRBJ1-3 and V is TRBV15, with a tentative D call TRBD1 (5 bases). In germline, CDR1 is LNHNV, CDR2 YYDKDF (reference sequence). Deletions cut 5 bases from V and 4 bases from J, with 12 bases between. CDR3 length equals 14 residues. CDR3 in amino acids: CATSEEGFGNTIYF. CDR3 bases: TGTGCCACCAGCGAGGAGGGGTTCGGAAACACCATATATTTT.

V is TRBV19 and J is TRBJ1-1, with 11 nucleotides matching TRBD1. This CDR3 is built from 16 residues. CDR1 is LNHDA and CDR2 is SQIVND in the germline V gene (reference sequence). V shed 10 bases and J 0 bases; nucleotides not matched to a gene: 10. This CDR3 reads CAIHVGQGDLNTEAFF. The CDR3 coding sequence is TGTGCCATCCACGTGGGACAGGGGGACTTGAACACTGAAGCTTTCTTT.

This chain links TRBV28 with TRBJ2-1, with TRBD1 matching 9 bases. Looked up from germline, CDR1 is MDHEN and CDR2 is SYDVKM. This CDR3 is 15 amino acids long. Trimming cost V 2 bases and J 12 bases; bases outside gene matches: 11. CDR3 coding DNA: TGTGCCAGCAGTTTACGGGACAGGGCTAGTAGTCGGCAGTTCTTC. It yields the protein CASSLRDRASSRQFF.

V usage is TRBV6-5 and J usage is TRBJ1-2; tentatively, D is TRBD1 (5 bases). Trimming cost V 10 bases and J 5 bases, with 14 bases left between them. The CDR3 length is 12 residues. Germline lookup yields CDR1 MNHEY and CDR2 SVGAGI. The CDR3 here is CATSGGKYGYTF. As DNA, the CDR3 is TGTGCCACTTCCGGGGGAAAGTATGGCTACACCTTC.

The chain recombines TRBV3-1 (or the pseudogene TRBV3-2) with TRBJ2-5, with TRBD2 as a possible D gene (5 bases). Trimming took 1 base from V and 0 from J, leaving 9 bases between them. The germline V gene encodes CDR1 LGHDT and CDR2 YNNKEL (reference sequence). The length of the CDR3 is 15 residues. CDR3 in amino acids: CASSQGPRDQETQYF. The CDR3, as DNA: TGTGCCAGCAGCCAAGGGCCGCGGGACCAAGAGACCCAGTACTTC.

The table lists this clone with a few counts. V and J are TRBV18 and TRBJ2-7; possibly TRBD1 for D (5 bases). Germline V gene data show CDR1 as KGHSH and CDR2 as LQKENI. V was trimmed by 2 bases and J by 4 bases, leaving 9 bases between them. There are 13 residues in the CDR3. Written as DNA, the CDR3 is TGTGCCAGCTCACCATTCCAGGGTTACGAGCAGTACTTC. It translates to CASSPFQGYEQYF.

The chain couples TRBV5-1 to TRBJ2-3, with 13 bases identical to TRBD2. J was trimmed by 0 bases and V by 3 bases; bases with no gene match: 7. This CDR3 is 18 amino acids long. The germline CDR1 and CDR2 sequences are SGHRS and YFSETQ. CDR3 sequence reads: CASSSGLAGSTSTDTQYF. In DNA, the CDR3 is TGCGCCAGCAGCTCGGGACTAGCGGGGTCGACTAGCACAGATACGCAGTATTTT.

CDR3: CASSSYRGGAEKLFF. The CDR3 DNA follows: TGTGCCAGCTCATCTTACAGGGGGGGAGCTGAAAAACTGTTTTTT. The chain is built from TRBV25-1 and TRBJ1-4, with TRBD1 matching over 8 bases. The CDR3 is made up of 15 amino acids. Germline trimming cut 8 bases from V and 7 bases from J; bases unmatched to any gene: 12. Germline CDR1 MGHDK, CDR2 SYGVNS.

The CDR3 loop is CATSDPGTSINEQFF. In DNA form, the CDR3 reads TGTGCCACCAGTGATCCCGGGACTAGCATAAATGAGCAGTTCTTC. This chain uses TRBV24-1 with TRBJ2-1, with 9 bases identical to TRBD2. V gave up 3 bases and J gave up 7 bases; unmatched junction bases: 6. Germline V gives CDR1 KGHDR, CDR2 SFDVKD. The CDR3 is made up of 15 amino acids.

The J gene is TRBJ1-2, the V gene TRBV3-1 (or the pseudogene TRBV3-2); 8 nucleotides agree with TRBD1. Germline assignment: CDR1 LGHDT and CDR2 YNNKEL (reference sequence). J was trimmed by 0 bases and V by 6 bases; bases with no gene match: 6. The CDR3 runs to 15 residues. CDR3 loop: CASSLQGAANYGYTF. CDR3 sequence (DNA): TGTGCCAGCAGTCTCCAGGGGGCTGCTAACTATGGCTACACCTTC.

This rearrangement joins TRBV3-1 (or the pseudogene TRBV3-2) to TRBJ2-5; D unclear. V gave up 1 base and J gave up 5 bases, with 14 bases separating them. CDR3 size: 15 residues. Germline lookup yields CDR1 LGHDT and CDR2 YNNKEL (reference sequence). The CDR3 DNA reads as TGTGCCAGCAGCCAAGTGGTTGGGCCGCAGGAGACCCAGTACTTC. Protein: CASSQVVGPQETQYF.

V gene TRBV6-5 combines with J gene TRBJ1-4; 10 bases align to TRBD1. V was clipped by 5 bases and J by 10 bases; unmatched bases: 7. This CDR3 has 14 residues. Germline V gene data show CDR1 as MNHEY and CDR2 as SVGAGI. The CDR3: CASSRDRGRLKLFF. CDR3 DNA: TGTGCCAGCAGTAGGGACAGGGGTCGGTTAAAACTGTTTTTT.

Here the CDR3 DNA reads TGCGCCAGCAGCCGGACAGGGGACCCACGACCACCCCTCCACTTT. Its protein product is CASSRTGDPRPPLHF. The chain couples TRBV5-1 to TRBJ1-6; TRBD1 matches 9 bases. This CDR3 comprises 15 residues. Germline V CDR1 and CDR2: SGHRS, YFSETQ. V was pared by 4 bases and J by 11 bases, with 10 bases of the junction left unmatched.

This clone was detected only a few times. The chain recombines TRBV7-9 with TRBJ2-7; 13 nucleotides match TRBD2. V shed 5 bases, J shed 4 bases, and the junction held 2 bases outside the gene matches. The CDR3 consists of 14 residues. Germline-derived CDR1 and CDR2 are SEHNR and FQNEAQ (reference sequence). The CDR3 protein is CASSGTSGIYEQYF. The DNA for the CDR3 is TGTGCCAGCAGCGGGACTAGCGGGATATACGAGCAGTACTTC.

For the CDR3, the DNA is TGTGCCAGTAGTATCCTAGCGGGGGGGCCTCGACCCAAAAACATTCAGTACTTC. This gives the protein CASSILAGGPRPKNIQYF. The chain carries TRBV19 and TRBJ2-4; TRBD2 matches at 12 bases. CDR1 is LNHDA and CDR2 is SQIVND in the germline V gene (reference sequence). After removal of 3 bases from V and 2 bases from J, the junction contained 8 bases not matched to a gene. This CDR3 is built from 18 residues.

This chain joins TRBV6-2 or TRBV6-3 and TRBJ2-7; 7 positions match TRBD1. CDR3 length: 13 amino acids. J gave up 2 bases and V 6 bases, and 4 bases lay outside the gene matches. CDR1 MNHEY and CDR2 SVGEGT come from the germline V gene. CDR3 sequence reads: CASSLQGTYEQYF. The CDR3 bases are TGTGCCAGCAGCCTACAGGGGACCTACGAGCAGTACTTC.

The V call is TRBV3-1 (or the pseudogene TRBV3-2), the J call TRBJ2-2, with D unclear. V was cut by 3 bases and J by 3 bases, with 8 bases left in between. Germline values: CDR1 LGHDT, CDR2 YNNKEL (reference sequence). This CDR3 has 14 residues. The CDR3 region has the DNA TGTGCCAGCAGCCAGCGGCCACACACCGGGGAGCTGTTTTTT. Translated, it gives CASSQRPHTGELFF.